Each of the 22 T cell receptor beta chains below was sequenced from the same sample in a study of T cells after yellow fever vaccination. TCRdb fed the 5' RACE reads into MiXCR, producing one record per CDR3 protein. The table lists 150,000 to 200,000 distinct CDR3 sequences, approximately 10% of them singletons. The starting material was CD8+ T cells sorted from PBMCs, obtained 45 days after the yellow fever booster vaccination. The receptors here all came from a man aged 18 to 30 who received the YFV17D yellow fever vaccine.

The chain carries TRBV19 and TRBJ2-2, with TRBD1 matching over 7 bases. Trimming removed 0 bases from V and 5 bases from J; junction bases left unmatched: 6. The CDR3 is 16 amino acids. Germline CDR1 LNHDA, CDR2 SQIVND (reference sequence). DNA of the CDR3: TGTGCCAGTAGTATAGATAGAGGACAGGTGACCGGGGAGCTGTTTTTT. Its translation: CASSIDRGQVTGELFF. The complete variable domain, with remaining parts taken from reference TRBV19 and TRBJ2-2, reads DGGITQSPKYLFRKEGQNVTLSCEQNLNHDAMYWYRQDPGQGLRLIYYSQIVNDFQKGDIAEGYSVSREKKESFPLTVTSAQKNPTAFYLCASSIDRGQVTGELFFGEGSRLTVL.

This sequence joins TRBV7-8 and TRBJ2-3; 9 nucleotides match TRBD1. The CDR3 is 16 amino acids. CDR1 and CDR2 (germline): SGHVS, FQNEAQ. V was pared by 5 bases and J by 6 bases, with 12 bases of the junction left unmatched. As DNA, the CDR3 is TGTGCCAGCAGCGAGGGCCGGGACAGGGTATGGGATACGCAGTATTTT. This encodes CASSEGRDRVWDTQYF.

This clonotype was seen a few times. The rearrangement joins TRBV4-2 to TRBJ1-4; possible D gene TRBD1, 5 bases. CDR1 and CDR2 (germline): LGHNA, YNFKEQ. Trimming shortened V by 5 bases and J by 1 base, and 14 bases separated the two germline ends. This CDR3 is built from 16 residues. The CDR3 protein is CASSLRAGETNEKLFF. For the CDR3, the DNA is TGTGCCAGCAGCTTAAGGGCGGGGGAAACTAATGAAAAACTGTTTTTT.

The CDR3, as DNA: TGCGCCAGCAGCCCACACCGGACTAGCGGGGGACAAGAGACCCAGTACTTC. This gives the protein CASSPHRTSGGQETQYF. This chain connects TRBV4-1 to TRBJ2-5, with TRBD2 identical over 13 bases. V shed 4 bases and J 2 bases; nucleotides not matched to a gene: 7. Germline lookup yields CDR1 MGHRA and CDR2 YSYEKL. The length of the CDR3 is 17 residues.

This clonotype occurred a few times. Here the CDR3 reads CASSPGRRTYEQYF. CDR3 DNA sequence: TGTGCCAGCAGCCCGGGACGGAGGACCTACGAGCAGTACTTC. The rearrangement links TRBV5-6 to TRBJ2-7; the D gene could be TRBD1 or TRBD2 (5 bases each). Deletions cut 4 bases from V and 2 bases from J, with 13 bases between. The CDR3 covers 14 residues. Per the germline V gene, CDR1 is SGHDT and CDR2 is YYEEEE.

This clonotype was detected many times. V is TRBV5-5 and J is TRBJ2-6; 8 bases line up with TRBD1. The CDR3 consists of 20 residues. In germline, CDR1 is SGHKS, CDR2 YYEKEE (reference sequence). Trimming removed 4 bases from V and 1 base from J; junction bases left unmatched: 16. CDR3 region: CASSVVPGQASRSGANVLTF. The CDR3 nucleotides read TGTGCCAGCAGCGTCGTCCCGGGACAGGCTTCAAGGTCTGGGGCCAACGTCCTGACTTTC.

In this sample, this clonotype turned up a few times. The rearrangement links TRBV6-2 or TRBV6-3 to TRBJ1-1, with D unclear. CDR3 size: 17 residues. CDR1 is MNHEY, CDR2 SVGEGT, per germline. V was cut by 3 bases and J by 4 bases, with 21 bases left in between. Here the CDR3 DNA reads TGTGCCAGCAGTTATGTCAGTCTTGTCCTGGGCGGCACTGAAGCTTTCTTT. Its protein is CASSYVSLVLGGTEAFF.

This clonotype was counted a few times. This rearrangement joins TRBV11-2 to TRBJ2-5, with 13 bases identical to TRBD2. This CDR3 is built from 15 residues. V was clipped by 3 bases and J by 5 bases; unmatched bases: 3. Germline-derived CDR1 and CDR2 are SGHAT and FQNNGV. This CDR3 reads CASSLTSGGPETQYF. CDR3 coding DNA: TGTGCCAGCAGCTTGACTAGCGGGGGGCCGGAGACCCAGTACTTC.

This clonotype was observed a few times. This chain joins TRBV4-3 and TRBJ2-7, with D unclear. Germline values: CDR1 LGHNA, CDR2 YSLEER. This CDR3 has 12 residues. The V end lost 1 base, the J end lost 4 bases, and 5 bases lay between the germline ends. The CDR3 nucleotides read TGCGCCAGCAGCCAAGGACGGTACGAGCAGTACTTC. This gives the protein CASSQGRYEQYF.

There are a few counts of this clonotype. This sequence joins TRBV4-3 and TRBJ2-5; 12 bases match TRBD1. The junction had 9 bases not matched to a gene; V was cut back by 0 bases and J by 7 bases. Germline V CDR1 and CDR2: LGHNA, YSLEER. CDR3 length: 17 amino acids. CDR3 residues: CASSQERDRGLLGTQYF. CDR3 DNA sequence: TGCGCCAGCAGCCAAGAAAGGGACAGGGGGCTTTTAGGGACCCAGTACTTC.

This chain uses TRBV20-1 with TRBJ2-5, with D uncertain. The CDR3 runs to 14 residues. CDR1 and CDR2 from the germline V gene are DFQATT and SNEGSKA (reference sequence). V was cut by 1 base and J by 7 bases, with 16 bases left in between. CDR3 DNA sequence: TGCAGTGCTAGAGGGCACAGACGCCTCGGGACCCAGTACTTC. This translates into CSARGHRRLGTQYF.

The chain is built from TRBV12-3 or TRBV12-4 and TRBJ2-1; 9 positions agree with TRBD2. Losses at the gene ends were 3 bases for V and 9 bases for J; bases not matched to a gene: 9. The CDR3 loop spans 15 amino acids. The CDR3 sequence is CASSLDLAGKGEQFF. For the CDR3, the DNA is TGTGCCAGCAGTTTGGACCTAGCGGGGAAGGGTGAGCAGTTCTTC.

This clonotype appeared a few times. The chain recombines TRBV2 with TRBJ1-3, with TRBD1 matching 7 bases. The CDR3 loop spans 15 amino acids. CDR1 is SNHLY and CDR2 is FYNNEI in the germline V gene. J lost 3 bases, V lost 3 bases, and 5 bases had no gene match. The CDR3 DNA reads TGTGCCAGCAGTGAGATGCGGGACAGTGGAAACACCATATATTTT. Translation: CASSEMRDSGNTIYF.

The chain joins TRBV28 to TRBJ2-7; D is ambiguous. V gave up 7 bases and J gave up 0 bases, with 13 bases separating them. The CDR3 length is 14 residues. Germline V gene lookup returns CDR1 MDHEN and CDR2 SYDVKM. CDR3 nucleotide sequence: TGTGCCAGCACCCCGAAACCAAACTCCTACGAGCAGTACGTC. Translating it yields CASTPKPNSYEQYV.

This chain joins TRBV15 and TRBJ2-6; D is ambiguous. This CDR3 is built from 15 residues. The germline CDR1 and CDR2 sequences are LNHNV and YYDKDF (reference sequence). V was trimmed by 4 bases and J by 0 bases, leaving 7 bases between them. CDR3 DNA: TGTGCCACCAGCAAAGTTAACTCTGGGGCCAACGTCCTGACTTTC. Translating it yields CATSKVNSGANVLTF.

The J gene is TRBJ2-1, the V gene TRBV29-1, with TRBD2 as a possible D gene (6 bases). The CDR3 covers 14 residues. Germline V gene data show CDR1 as SQVTM and CDR2 as ANQGSEA. V lost 4 bases and J 6 bases, leaving 16 bases between the germline ends. The CDR3 region has the DNA TGCAGCGTTGGCGGGACGGCAGCGGGCAATGAGCAGTTCTTC. This sequence encodes CSVGGTAAGNEQFF.

The chain uses TRBV11-2 and TRBJ1-1; TRBD1 might be the D (5 bases). The germline gives CDR1 SGHAT, CDR2 FQNNGV. The CDR3 runs to 16 residues. V lost 4 bases, J lost 3 bases, and 18 bases lay in between. The chain's CDR3 is CASSSPARGLYTEAFF. DNA of the CDR3: TGTGCCAGCAGCTCCCCCGCCCGGGGGTTGTACACTGAAGCTTTCTTT.

This clonotype was observed a few times. The chain employs TRBV6-5 and TRBJ1-6, with D unresolved. V was trimmed by 0 bases and J by 4 bases, leaving 13 bases between them. Looked up from germline, CDR1 is MNHEY and CDR2 is SVGAGI. The CDR3 contains 17 residues. Here the CDR3 reads CASSYSSAMGYNSPLHF. The DNA for the CDR3 is TGTGCCAGCAGTTACTCGTCAGCAATGGGGTATAATTCACCCCTCCACTTT.

This clonotype was seen more than once but under ten times. The chain combines TRBV2 with TRBJ2-7; maybe TRBD1 (6 bases). Germline CDR1 SNHLY, CDR2 FYNNEI. The CDR3 has 13 amino acids. V lost 8 bases, J lost 6 bases, and 17 bases lay in between. The CDR3 sequence: CASGDTIMGEQYV. Written as DNA, the CDR3 is TGTGCCAGCGGGGACACTATAATGGGCGAGCAGTACGTC.

The chain employs TRBV6-5 and TRBJ2-1; 14 bases map to TRBD2. Germline lookup yields CDR1 MNHEY and CDR2 SVGAGI. CDR3 length equals 15 residues. V was clipped by 2 bases and J by 8 bases; unmatched bases: 2. CDR3 in DNA: TGTGCCAGCAGTTACGGGACTAGCGGGGGATATGAGCAGTTCTTC. It translates to CASSYGTSGGYEQFF.

This clonotype was counted at least ten times. CDR3 bases: TGCGCCAGCAGCCAAGTCCCGGGGAGGGAATCCCTCCACTTT. This translates into CASSQVPGRESLHF. V usage is TRBV4-1 and J usage is TRBJ1-6; D is uncertain. Germline-derived CDR1 and CDR2 are MGHRA and YSYEKL. V lost 1 base, J lost 14 bases, and 15 bases lay in between. The CDR3 spans 14 residues.

The chain recombines TRBV14 with TRBJ2-7; the D gene is possibly TRBD1 (5 bases). This CDR3 contains 15 residues. V was trimmed by 5 bases and J by 2 bases, leaving 16 bases between them. The germline V gene has CDR1 SGHDN and CDR2 FVKESK. The CDR3 spells CASSKAPRVPYEQYF. Here the CDR3 DNA reads TGTGCCAGCAGCAAAGCCCCCAGGGTCCCCTACGAGCAGTACTTC. The variable domain in full, with the rest retrieved from reference TRBV14 and TRBJ2-7, is EAGVTQFPSHSVIEKGQTVTLRCDPISGHDNLYWYRRVMGKEIKFLLHFVKESKQDESGMPNNRFLAERTGGTYSTLKVQPAELEDSGVYFCASSKAPRVPYEQYFGPGTRLTVT.